This is a list of T cell receptor beta chains from one sample in a study of cytomegalovirus exposure and HLA in healthy donors. Assay used: immunoSEQ multiplex PCR; TCRdb lists only in-frame clones, some missing. The sample includes approximately 280,000 clones, 86% of them seen just once. What was sequenced was PBMCs. These receptors were obtained from a man aged 40-49 years in good health and CMV-seropositive. CDR3s include the opening cysteine and the closing phenylalanine or tryptophan.

v_gene	j_gene	CDR3aa
TRBV25-1	TRBJ2-1	CASSHGTSGSFNEQFF
TRBV28	TRBJ1-5	CASSLGQGNQPQHF
TRBV27	TRBJ2-5	CASSFSGQGLQETQYF
TRBV7-9	TRBJ1-1	CASSLPIGIGTEAFF
TRBV4-3	TRBJ1-4	CASSPSPWGATNEKLFF
TRBV5-1	TRBJ2-3	CASSYVTSFPDTQYF
TRBV12-2	TRBJ1-5	CASRCDRDGNQPQHF
TRBV29-1	TRBJ1-5	CSVGPGQGNQPQHF
TRBV19	TRBJ2-7	CASNYGTGGYEQYF
TRBV28	TRBJ1-5	CASSFQGQGSNQPQHF
TRBV11-3	TRBJ2-3	CASSLGAGGIRDTQYF
TRBV6-5	TRBJ2-7	CASRLRGGSYEQYF
TRBV7-2	TRBJ2-7	CASSPGTGRFEQYF
TRBV7-2	TRBJ1-5	CASSLSILGGNQPQHF
TRBV4-3	TRBJ2-7	CASSQGQGDEQYF
TRBV9	TRBJ2-7	CASSLRTGGLPYEQYF
TRBV13	TRBJ2-5	CASSLAFQETQYF
TRBV19	TRBJ1-5	CASSIADQPQHF
TRBV19	TRBJ2-3	CASSSSRLAGRFTDTQYF
TRBV25-1	TRBJ2-1	CASTVAGDNEQFF
TRBV10-1	TRBJ1-5	CASSERGTGEGAISPQHF
TRBV6-5	TRBJ2-3	CASSNPGLGTHTQYF
TRBV18	TRBJ2-7	CASSLSDYEQYF
TRBV5-1	TRBJ2-3	CASTSGSTDTQYF
TRBV12-5	TRBJ2-3	CASGFLTSGKTDTQYF
TRBV2	TRBJ2-7	CASNRWASLDEQYF
TRBV11-3	TRBJ2-3	CASSLGLAAQYF
TRBV7-9	TRBJ1-5	CASSIDRDQPQHF
TRBV7-9	TRBJ2-7	CASSTEDRFPSYEQYF
TRBV4-2	TRBJ2-7	CASSQEWVTSGTSYEQYF
TRBV5-1	TRBJ2-2	CASTGLAGDLDGELFF
TRBV10-1	NA	CASSSGTGTEQYF
TRBV27	TRBJ1-2	CASSLKRTGFYGYTF
TRBV18	TRBJ2-2	CASSLFRGANTGELFF
TRBV7-9	TRBJ2-7	CASRTTDRGSYEQYF
TRBV6-5	TRBJ2-7	CASSPTRSEQYF
TRBV5-6	TRBJ1-5	CASSLLQDNQPQHF
TRBV7-9	TRBJ1-2	CSSSGRDSTYGYTF
TRBV9	TRBJ2-1	CASSSRLAGGFSNEQFF
TRBV18	TRBJ2-2	CASSPLGFGGRMAGELFF
TRBV5-4	TRBJ1-6	CASSWRTGSSYNSPLHF
TRBV11-1	TRBJ2-7	CATAGLAVYEQYF
TRBV30	TRBJ2-1	CAWSVLGGSSYNEQFF
TRBV5-3	TRBJ1-5	CARSLVAGRGMSNQPQHF
TRBV5-1	TRBJ2-7	CASSLGLRSYEQYF
TRBV28	TRBJ2-7	CASSPGSGRAYEQYF